This entry concerns a single T cell receptor (beta chain). The target antigen is unknown. These data originate in a study of cytomegalovirus exposure and HLA in healthy donors. Libraries were prepared by immunoSEQ multiplex PCR; TCRdb keeps only in-frame clonotypes and omits some of them. The data hold 50,000 to 65,000 clones, with about 95% observed a single time. Whole-study results and caveats: Altogether, 170 or so TCR beta chains were recorded as cytomegalovirus-associated. The tendency of first-cohort TCR clusters to co-occur in the approximately 110 validation repertoires was the finding of a later analysis. Some public TCRs appeared in many individuals, while most sequences were rare.

This TCR came from a woman under 30 in good health and CMV-seronegative. The specimen sequenced was PBMCs.

For the CDR3, the DNA is TGTGCCAGCAGATCCCTCCAACTAGCGGGTCTCTACGAGCAGTACTTC. Translated, it gives CASRSLQLAGLYEQYF. The chain joins TRBV28 to TRBJ2-7; 9 bases match TRBD2. This CDR3 is 16 amino acids long. CDR1 and CDR2 from the germline V gene are MDHEN and SYDVKM. Germline trimming cut 6 bases from V and 3 bases from J; bases unmatched to any gene: 12.